A selection of T cell receptor beta chains follows, all from one sample in a study of T cells in Graves' hyperthyroidism and ophthalmopathy. Using its own MiXCR run on the multiplex PCR reads, TCRdb lists one record per CDR3 protein. The sample includes roughly 580,000 distinct CDR3 sequences, roughly 14% of them seen just once. What was sequenced was blood. These receptors came from a woman in her twenties or thirties with Graves' hyperthyroidism that later progressed to Graves' ophthalmopathy. CDR3s include the opening cysteine and the closing phenylalanine or tryptophan. The D gene is left open where the match is weak. Rows give clone size only sometimes, using once, few, many, or a class for an expanded clone.

j_gene,d_gene,v_gene,abundance,CDR3aa,CDR3nt
TRBJ2-3,TRBD2,TRBV27,many,CASSPFGGSWDTQYF,TGTGCCAGCAGTCCCTTTGGCGGGAGTTGGGATACGCAGTATTTT
TRBJ2-5,.,TRBV15,many,CATSRTLPRGGVETQYF,TGTGCCACCAGCAGAACTCTCCCTAGGGGGGGCGTAGAGACCCAGTACTTC
TRBJ1-1,.,TRBV12-3/TRBV12-4,many,CASSPREGGTEAFF,TGTGCCAGCAGTCCCCGGGAGGGAGGAACTGAAGCTTTCTTT
TRBJ2-6,.,TRBV20-1,many,CSARDTGTGANVLTF,TGCAGTGCTAGAGATACAGGGACTGGGGCCAACGTCCTGACTTTC
TRBJ1-1,.,TRBV12-3/TRBV12-4,many,CASSRHMNTEAFF,TGTGCCAGCAGCCGACACATGAACACTGAAGCTTTCTTT
TRBJ2-5,.,TRBV6-1,many,CASRADSGETQYF,TGTGCCAGCAGAGCGGACAGTGGGGAGACCCAGTACTTC
TRBJ2-1,TRBD1,TRBV9,many,CASSARDSPYNEQFF,TGTGCCAGCAGCGCCCGGGACAGCCCATACAATGAGCAGTTCTTC
TRBJ1-3,.,TRBV12-3/TRBV12-4,many,CASSSTGNTIYF,TGTGCCAGCAGCTCTACTGGAAACACCATATATTTT
TRBJ1-1,.,TRBV19,many,CASSTTPGGTEAFF,TGTGCCAGTAGTACGACCCCAGGAGGCACTGAAGCTTTCTTT
TRBJ2-7,.,TRBV29-1,many,CSVVWGYEQYF,TGCAGCGTTGTGTGGGGCTACGAGCAGTACTTC
TRBJ1-2,TRBD1,TRBV27,many,CASSFLSIPGQTNYGYTF,TGTGCCAGCAGTTTCTTATCCATCCCGGGACAGACTAACTATGGCTACACCTTC
TRBJ1-1,TRBD1,TRBV5-1,.,CASSLVGQRLGTEAFF,TGCGCCAGCAGCTTGGTGGGACAGAGACTGGGAACTGAAGCTTTCTTT
TRBJ1-6,TRBD1,TRBV2,.,CASSGPVGGRNSPLHF,TGTGCCAGCAGTGGTCCTGTAGGGGGCCGTAATTCACCCCTCCACTTT
TRBJ1-1,.,TRBV6-1,many,CASSESGGLNTEAFF,TGTGCCAGCAGTGAGTCGGGCGGACTGAACACTGAAGCTTTCTTT
TRBJ1-1,.,TRBV11-3,many,CASSWDGSLNTEAFF,TGTGCCAGCAGCTGGGACGGCAGCCTTAACACTGAAGCTTTCTTT
TRBJ2-2,.,TRBV5-1,many,CASSLDSGSTGELFF,TGCGCCAGCAGCTTGGACTCCGGGTCCACCGGGGAGCTGTTTTTT
TRBJ2-1,.,TRBV5-1,.,CASSPIISYNEQFF,TGCGCCAGCAGCCCGATAATCTCCTACAATGAGCAGTTCTTC
TRBJ2-5,TRBD1,TRBV29-1,many,CSAPGQGRVGRETQYF,TGCAGCGCTCCCGGACAGGGGCGGGTGGGGCGAGAGACCCAGTACTTC
TRBJ2-7,TRBD1,TRBV19,few,CASSAADRALSYEQYF,TGTGCCAGTAGTGCCGCTGACAGGGCCCTATCCTACGAGCAGTACTTC
TRBJ1-2,TRBD1,TRBV5-1,many,CASSQPPGQANYGYTF,TGCGCCAGCAGCCAGCCCCCGGGACAGGCAAACTATGGCTACACCTTC
TRBJ2-7,TRBD1,TRBV11-1,many,CASSLGDRAQPRYEQYF,TGTGCCAGCAGCTTAGGGGACAGAGCCCAACCACGCTACGAGCAGTACTTC
TRBJ2-7,.,TRBV4-1,.,CASSRYSDGSYEQYF,TGCGCCAGCAGCCGATATTCCGACGGTTCCTACGAGCAGTACTTC
TRBJ2-7,TRBD2,TRBV30,many,CAWSGLAGDEQYF,TGTGCCTGGAGTGGACTAGCGGGAGATGAGCAGTACTTC
TRBJ2-1,TRBD1,TRBV12-3/TRBV12-4,many,CASTEPGQGYNEQFF,TGTGCCAGCACCGAACCGGGACAGGGCTACAATGAGCAGTTCTTC
TRBJ1-1,.,TRBV2,many,CASSEGTEAFF,TGTGCCAGCAGCGAGGGCACTGAAGCTTTCTTT
TRBJ2-1,TRBD2,TRBV4-1,few,CASSQDSGLLDEQFF,TGCGCCAGCAGCCAAGATTCGGGACTACTCGATGAGCAGTTCTTC
TRBJ2-2,.,TRBV6-1,many,CASTWSGELFF,TGTGCCAGCACATGGTCCGGGGAGCTGTTTTTT
TRBJ2-2,TRBD2,TRBV9,many,CASSGATSGRKSGELFF,TGTGCCAGCAGCGGGGCGACTAGCGGGAGGAAGTCCGGGGAGCTGTTTTTT
TRBJ2-3,TRBD1,TRBV29-1,many,CSVDRGQGDTQYF,TGCAGCGTTGACAGGGGGCAAGGAGATACGCAGTATTTT
TRBJ2-7,TRBD2,TRBV3-1,many,CASSQGLAGGHHEQYF,TGTGCCAGCAGCCAGGGACTAGCGGGAGGCCACCACGAGCAGTACTTC
TRBJ2-6,TRBD1,TRBV7-3,many,CASSLLGGASGANVLTF,TGTGCCAGCAGCTTACTAGGGGGCGCCTCTGGGGCCAACGTCCTGACTTTC
TRBJ1-1,.,TRBV5-1,many,CASSLGGAGNTEAFF,TGCGCCAGCAGCTTGGGAGGGGCAGGGAACACTGAAGCTTTCTTT
TRBJ2-3,.,TRBV6-1,few,CASSRSMKGTDTQYF,TGTGCCAGCAGTAGGTCAATGAAGGGGACAGATACGCAGTATTTT
TRBJ2-5,.,TRBV5-8,many,CASSANSGIQETQYF,TGTGCCAGCAGCGCCAATAGCGGAATACAAGAGACCCAGTACTTC
TRBJ1-5,.,TRBV28,many,CASSLPGLSGNQPQHF,TGTGCCAGCAGTTTACCAGGGTTGAGTGGTAATCAGCCCCAGCATTTT
TRBJ2-5,.,TRBV11-3,many,CASSRGTVQETQYF,TGTGCCAGCAGCCGCGGGACAGTACAAGAGACCCAGTACTTC
TRBJ2-3,.,TRBV27,many,CASGLGERFEDTQYF,TGTGCCAGCGGCTTAGGGGAACGGTTCGAAGATACGCAGTATTTT
TRBJ2-1,.,TRBV15,many,CATSRVQTENNEQFF,TGTGCCACCAGCAGAGTGCAGACAGAAAACAATGAGCAGTTCTTC
TRBJ1-2,.,TRBV12-3/TRBV12-4,many,CASRGGGGYGYTF,TGTGCCAGCAGAGGAGGTGGTGGCTATGGCTACACCTTC
TRBJ2-7,.,TRBV5-1,many,CASSLGQSSSYEQYF,TGCGCCAGCAGCCTTGGACAGTCGAGCTCCTACGAGCAGTACTTC